One and the same sample provided the 10 T cell receptor beta chains below, sequenced in a study of glioma-infiltrating T cells after dendritic cell vaccination. Clones were read by immunoSEQ multiplex PCR, and TCRdb kept only the in-frame ones, dropping some. The data show about 92,000 clones, 80% to 90% seen once. Sample: blood, taken before dendritic cell vaccination. These receptors were obtained from a human donor with glioblastoma.

This chain links TRBV7-9 with TRBJ1-2; 8 nucleotides match TRBD1. This CDR3 contains 15 residues. Germline-derived CDR1 and CDR2 are SEHNR and FQNEAQ (reference sequence). Trimming removed 4 bases from V and 4 bases from J; junction bases left unmatched: 8. The CDR3 region has the DNA TGTGCCAGCAGCTCACCCGGGACAGGCCTCTATGGCTACACCTTC. Amino acids: CASSSPGTGLYGYTF. Variable domain in full (rest from reference TRBV7-9 and TRBJ1-2): DTGVSQNPRHKITKRGQNVTFRCDPISEHNRLYWYRQTLGQGPEFLTYFQNEAQLEKSRLLSDRFSAERPKGSFSTLEIQRTEQGDSAMYLCASSSPGTGLYGYTFGSGTRLTVV.

This chain uses TRBV30 with TRBJ2-1, with a tentative D call TRBD2 (6 bases). The V end was cut by 1 base, the J end by 0 bases, with 16 bases between. CDR1 GTSNPN and CDR2 SVGIG come from the germline V gene (reference sequence). CDR3 length: 17 residues. The CDR3 region has the DNA TGTGCCTGGAGTGAAGGTTGGGTGGGAGGCTCCTACAATGAGCAGTTCTTC. It is translated as CAWSEGWVGGSYNEQFF.

This chain uses TRBV2 with TRBJ2-3; 10 positions agree with TRBD2. J was trimmed by 3 bases and V by 7 bases; bases with no gene match: 7. The CDR3 consists of 15 residues. CDR1 is SNHLY and CDR2 is FYNNEI in the germline V gene. DNA of the CDR3: TGTGCCAGCACCAAACTAGCGGGGCTGACAGATACGCAGTATTTT. Its protein product is CASTKLAGLTDTQYF.

This sequence joins TRBV5-8 and TRBJ2-7; tentatively, D is TRBD2 (5 bases). The CDR3 sequence is 13 residues long. Germline V gene data show CDR1 as SGHTS and CDR2 as YDEGEE. Trimming stripped 0 bases from V and 6 bases from J, with 10 bases between. CDR3 sequence (DNA): TGTGCCAGCAGCTTGGCCAGGCGGGCCGAGCAGTACTTC. Protein: CASSLARRAEQYF.

The J gene is TRBJ2-5, the V gene TRBV19; maybe TRBD2 (6 bases). The CDR3 spans 13 residues. The germline CDR1 and CDR2 sequences are LNHDA and SQIVND (reference sequence). V gave up 6 bases and J gave up 5 bases, with 13 bases separating them. The chain's CDR3 is CASRTRDWETQYF. Here the CDR3 DNA reads TGTGCCAGTAGGACGAGGGACTGGGAGACCCAGTACTTC.

The J gene is TRBJ1-6, the V gene TRBV27; D gene unclear. V shed 2 bases and J shed 10 bases, with 18 bases lying between them. CDR3 length: 16 residues. Germline CDR1 MNHEY, CDR2 SMNVEV (reference sequence). CDR3 DNA: TGTGCCAGCAGTTTACTTGGAGGGAAAGGTGTCTCACCCCTCCACTTT. Amino acid sequence: CASSLLGGKGVSPLHF.

The chain employs TRBV7-2 and TRBJ1-1; 7 nucleotides align to TRBD1. The V gene's germline CDR1 is SGHTA and CDR2 FQGNSA. Losses at the gene ends were 4 bases for V and 0 bases for J; bases not matched to a gene: 5. The CDR3 covers 15 residues. The CDR3 loop reads CASSSRDSLNTEAFF. The CDR3 nucleotides are TGTGCCAGCAGCTCACGGGACAGTTTGAACACTGAAGCTTTCTTT.

This chain connects TRBV9 to TRBJ2-1, with TRBD1 matching 10 bases. The germline CDR1 and CDR2 sequences are SGDLS and YYNGEE. The CDR3 sequence is 13 residues long. The ends lost 6 bases at V and 6 bases at J; junction bases unmatched: 3. The CDR3 sequence: CASTGQGSNEQFF. The CDR3 region has the DNA TGTGCCAGCACGGGACAGGGGAGCAATGAGCAGTTCTTC.

The chain employs TRBV4-3 and TRBJ1-2; TRBD1 aligns across 9 bases. Trimming cost V 0 bases and J 5 bases; bases outside gene matches: 7. The germline V gene has CDR1 LGHNA and CDR2 YSLEER. This CDR3 has 16 residues. In nucleotides, the CDR3 is TGCGCCAGCAGCCAAGATGGGACAGGGACGGGTTATGGCTACACCTTC. It specifies CASSQDGTGTGYGYTF.

This sequence joins TRBV28 and TRBJ2-7; 9 bases agree with TRBD2. Per germline, CDR1 MDHEN and CDR2 SYDVKM. The CDR3 contains 12 residues. Unmatched junction bases numbered 1, after V lost 8 bases and J lost 2 bases. The CDR3 DNA reads as TGTGCCAGCCTAGCGGGGCCCTACGAGCAGTACTTC. Amino acids: CASLAGPYEQYF.